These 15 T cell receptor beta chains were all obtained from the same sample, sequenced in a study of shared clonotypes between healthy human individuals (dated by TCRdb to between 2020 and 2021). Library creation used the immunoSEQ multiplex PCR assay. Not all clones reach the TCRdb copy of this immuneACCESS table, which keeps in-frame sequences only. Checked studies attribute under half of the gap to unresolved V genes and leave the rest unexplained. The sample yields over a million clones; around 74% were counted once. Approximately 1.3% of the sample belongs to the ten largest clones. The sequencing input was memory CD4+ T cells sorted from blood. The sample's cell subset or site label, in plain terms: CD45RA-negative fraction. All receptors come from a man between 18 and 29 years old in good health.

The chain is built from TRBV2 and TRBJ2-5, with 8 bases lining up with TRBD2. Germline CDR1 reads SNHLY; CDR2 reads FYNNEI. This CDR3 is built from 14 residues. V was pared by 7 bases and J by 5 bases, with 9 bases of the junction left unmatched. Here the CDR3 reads CASTQLAAGETQYF. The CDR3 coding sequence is TGTGCCAGCACCCAACTAGCGGCGGGGGAGACCCAGTACTTC.

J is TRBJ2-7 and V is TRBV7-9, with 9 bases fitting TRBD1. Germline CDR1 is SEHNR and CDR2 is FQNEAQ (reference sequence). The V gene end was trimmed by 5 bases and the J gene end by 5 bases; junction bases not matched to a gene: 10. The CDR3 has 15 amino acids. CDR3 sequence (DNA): TGTGCCAGCAGCCGGGCTGGGACAGGGCTCAACGAGCAGTACTTC. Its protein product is CASSRAGTGLNEQYF.

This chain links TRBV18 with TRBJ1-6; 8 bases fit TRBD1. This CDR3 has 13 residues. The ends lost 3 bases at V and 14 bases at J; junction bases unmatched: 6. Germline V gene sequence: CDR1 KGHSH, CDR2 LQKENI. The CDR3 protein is CASSPGQGGTLHF. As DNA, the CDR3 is TGTGCCAGCTCACCCGGACAGGGAGGGACCCTCCACTTT.

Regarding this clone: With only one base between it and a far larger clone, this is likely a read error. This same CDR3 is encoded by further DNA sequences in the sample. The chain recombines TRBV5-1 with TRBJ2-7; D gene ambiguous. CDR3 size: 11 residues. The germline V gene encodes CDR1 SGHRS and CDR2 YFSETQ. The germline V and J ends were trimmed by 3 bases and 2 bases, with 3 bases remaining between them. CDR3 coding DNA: TGCGCCAGCAGCTCTGCCTACGAGCAGTACTTC. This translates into CASSSAYEQYF.

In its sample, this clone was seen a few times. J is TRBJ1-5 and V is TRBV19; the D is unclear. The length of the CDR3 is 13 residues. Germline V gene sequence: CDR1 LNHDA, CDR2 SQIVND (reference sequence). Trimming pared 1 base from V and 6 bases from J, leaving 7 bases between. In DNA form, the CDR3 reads TGTGCCAGTAGTATAGGCGCCGGTCAGCCCCAGCATTTT. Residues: CASSIGAGQPQHF.

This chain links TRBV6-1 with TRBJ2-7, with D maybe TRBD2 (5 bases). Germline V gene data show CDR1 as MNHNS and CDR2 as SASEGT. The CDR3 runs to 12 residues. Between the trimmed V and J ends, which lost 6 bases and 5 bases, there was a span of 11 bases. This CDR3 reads CASRLAVDEQYF. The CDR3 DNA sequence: TGTGCCAGCAGGCTAGCAGTCGACGAGCAGTACTTC.

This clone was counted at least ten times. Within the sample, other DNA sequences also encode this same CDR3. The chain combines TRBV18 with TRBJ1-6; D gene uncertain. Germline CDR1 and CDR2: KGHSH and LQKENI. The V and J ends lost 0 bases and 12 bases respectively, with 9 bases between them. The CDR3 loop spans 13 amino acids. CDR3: CASSPPAGEPLHF. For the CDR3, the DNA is TGTGCCAGCTCACCACCGGCCGGGGAACCCCTCCACTTT. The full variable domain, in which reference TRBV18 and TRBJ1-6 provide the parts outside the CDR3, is NAGVMQNPRHLVRRRGQEARLRCSPMKGHSHVYWYRQLPEEGLKFMVYLQKENIIDESGMPKERFSAEFPKEGPSILRIQQVVRGDSAAYFCASSPPAGEPLHFGNGTRLTVT.

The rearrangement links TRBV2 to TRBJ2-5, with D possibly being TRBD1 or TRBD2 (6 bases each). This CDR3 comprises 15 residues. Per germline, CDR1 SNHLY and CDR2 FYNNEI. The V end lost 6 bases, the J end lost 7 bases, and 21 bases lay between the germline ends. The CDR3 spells CASSRTGTPEGTQYF. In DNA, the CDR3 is TGTGCCAGCAGCCGGACTGGGACACCGGAGGGGACCCAGTACTTC.

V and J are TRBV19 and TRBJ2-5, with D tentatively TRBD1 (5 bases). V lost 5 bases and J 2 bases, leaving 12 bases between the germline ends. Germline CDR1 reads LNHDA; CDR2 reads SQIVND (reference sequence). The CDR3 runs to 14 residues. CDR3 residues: CASSVTASQETQYF. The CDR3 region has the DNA TGTGCCAGTAGTGTGACAGCTTCACAAGAGACCCAGTACTTC.

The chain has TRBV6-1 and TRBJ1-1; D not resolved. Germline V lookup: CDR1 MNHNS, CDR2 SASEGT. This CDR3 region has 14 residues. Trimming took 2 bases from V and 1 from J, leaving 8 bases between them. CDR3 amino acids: CASSERAGNTEAFF. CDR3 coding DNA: TGTGCCAGCAGTGAACGGGCAGGGAACACTGAAGCTTTCTTT.

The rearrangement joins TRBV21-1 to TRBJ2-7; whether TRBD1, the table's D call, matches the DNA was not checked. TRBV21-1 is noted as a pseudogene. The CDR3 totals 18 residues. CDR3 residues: CASSNTNRQGADAYEQYF. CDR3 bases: TGTGCCAGCAGCAATACCAACAGACAGGGGGCTGACGCCTACGAGCAGTACTTC.

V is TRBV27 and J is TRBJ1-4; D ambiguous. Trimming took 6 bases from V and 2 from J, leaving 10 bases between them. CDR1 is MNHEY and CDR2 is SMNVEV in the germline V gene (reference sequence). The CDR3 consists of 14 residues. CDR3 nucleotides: TGTGCCAGCAGCCCCTTTGGCACTAATGAAAAACTGTTTTTT. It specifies CASSPFGTNEKLFF.

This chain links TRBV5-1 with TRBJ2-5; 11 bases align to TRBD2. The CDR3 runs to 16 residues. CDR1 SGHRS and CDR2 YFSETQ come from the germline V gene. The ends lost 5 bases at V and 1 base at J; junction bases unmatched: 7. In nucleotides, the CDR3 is TGCGCCAGCAGGACCACTAGCGGGGGATTCCAAGAGACCCAGTACTTC. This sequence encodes CASRTTSGGFQETQYF.

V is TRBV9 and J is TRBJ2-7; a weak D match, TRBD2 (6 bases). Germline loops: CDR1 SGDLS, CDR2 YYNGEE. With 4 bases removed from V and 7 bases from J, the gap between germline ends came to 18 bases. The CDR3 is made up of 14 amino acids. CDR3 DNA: TGTGCCAGCAGCCAACCGGGACTCCCTTATGAGCAGTACTTC. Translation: CASSQPGLPYEQYF.

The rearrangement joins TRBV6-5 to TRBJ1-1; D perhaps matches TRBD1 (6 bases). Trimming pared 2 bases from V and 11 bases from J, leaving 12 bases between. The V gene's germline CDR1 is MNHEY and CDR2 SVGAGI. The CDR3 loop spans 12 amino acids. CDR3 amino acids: CASSYGGTNAFF. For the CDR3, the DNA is TGTGCCAGCAGTTACGGGGGCACTAATGCTTTCTTT.